This T cell receptor beta chain emerged from a study of CD8 T cells in ankylosing spondylitis. The study's findings and limits: The study identified a TCR beta motif of roughly eight highly homologous variants that appeared characteristic of ankylosing spondylitis blood. Disease-linked clones displayed a CD8+ phenotype and appeared relatively rarely in peripheral blood.

The germline gives CDR1 DFQATT, CDR2 SNEGSKA (reference sequence). V lost 3 bases and J lost 4, with 5 bases in between. The CDR3 runs to 11 residues. TCR beta libraries were made by quantitative 5'-RACE with molecular barcodes. TCRdb re-called the 5' RACE reads through MiXCR, storing one row per CDR3 protein. The sample shows about 390,000 distinct CDR3 sequences, approximately 20% of them seen only once. Notes on this clonotype: Its matching antigen is unknown.

Specimen: blood, either unsorted or a sorted T cell fraction (not recorded which). V is TRBV20-1 and J is TRBJ2-3; D remains unclear. The clonotype comes from a male donor with ankylosing spondylitis. The CDR3 DNA follows: TGCAGTGCTAGCCATGCAGATACGCAGTATTTT. It codes for CSASHADTQYF.